The 21 T cell receptor beta chains below all came from one sample that was sequenced in a study of blood T cell repertoires in COVID-19. Data came from immunoSEQ multiplex PCR; TCRdb stores just in-frame clones and leaves some out. This sample has about 170,000 clones; about 85% occur once, and the top ten carry 7.5% to 10%. Input material: peripheral blood. The receptor set was obtained from a woman at least 80 years old with COVID-19, enrolled during active disease.

V is TRBV7-9 and J is TRBJ1-5, with D possibly matching TRBD1 (5 bases). Germline V gene data show CDR1 as SEHNR and CDR2 as FQNEAQ (reference sequence). The CDR3 consists of 15 residues. V dropped 5 bases and J dropped 5 bases, with 16 bases sitting between them. CDR3 amino acids: CASSALGGSDQPQHF. The CDR3 DNA reads TGTGCCAGCAGCGCGCTGGGGGGGAGTGATCAGCCCCAGCATTTT.

V gene TRBV3-1 (or the pseudogene TRBV3-2) combines with J gene TRBJ2-7, with D possibly being TRBD1 (6 bases). The V gene's germline CDR1 is LGHDT and CDR2 YNNKEL (reference sequence). V lost 1 base and J lost 1, with 11 bases in between. The CDR3 runs to 15 residues. The CDR3 region is CASSQAHGQSYEQYF. The CDR3 region has the DNA TGTGCCAGCAGCCAAGCTCATGGACAGTCCTACGAGCAGTACTTC.

This clone was found a few times. The rearrangement links TRBV7-9 to TRBJ1-6, with 10 bases fitting TRBD1. CDR3 length: 12 amino acids. CDR1 and CDR2 from the germline V gene are SEHNR and FQNEAQ (reference sequence). After removal of 8 bases from V and 8 bases from J, the junction contained 0 bases not matched to a gene. Here the CDR3 reads CASGQGDSPLHF. For the CDR3, the DNA is TGTGCCAGCGGACAGGGGGATTCACCCCTCCACTTT.

This clone was seen a few times. The chain recombines TRBV18 with TRBJ2-1, with 12 bases identical to TRBD2. The germline gives CDR1 KGHSH, CDR2 LQKENI. J gave up 0 bases and V 3 bases, and 12 bases lay outside the gene matches. This CDR3 is built from 20 residues. The CDR3 sequence: CASSPLSTSGSPSSYNEQFF. The CDR3 DNA sequence: TGTGCCAGCTCACCGCTGTCGACTAGCGGGAGTCCTTCCTCCTACAATGAGCAGTTCTTC.

The chain is built from TRBV6-2 or TRBV6-3 and TRBJ1-1; possibly TRBD1 for D (6 bases). The germline CDR1 and CDR2 sequences are MNHEY and SVGEGT. This CDR3 has 15 amino acids. V was clipped by 5 bases and J by 1 base, with 14 bases between them. CDR3: CASSLRDIKNTEAFF. CDR3 sequence (DNA): TGTGCCAGCAGTCTCCGGGACATTAAGAACACTGAAGCTTTCTTT.

The chain is built from TRBV6-5 and TRBJ1-2, with 8 bases fitting TRBD1. Trimming removed 6 bases from V and 4 bases from J; junction bases left unmatched: 7. The germline V gene encodes CDR1 MNHEY and CDR2 SVGAGI. There are 14 residues in the CDR3. The CDR3 coding sequence is TGTGCCAGCAGACCCGACAGGGGTGGCTATGGCTACACCTTC. Translating gives CASRPDRGGYGYTF.

The V gene is TRBV15, the J gene TRBJ1-6, with 7 bases fitting TRBD1. The germline CDR1 and CDR2 sequences are LNHNV and YYDKDF (reference sequence). The CDR3 is made up of 16 amino acids. J lost 6 bases, V lost 0 bases, and 5 bases had no gene match. The CDR3 reads CATSRDPRDSNSPLHF. CDR3 nucleotide sequence: TGTGCCACCAGCAGAGATCCCAGGGACAGTAATTCACCCCTCCACTTT.

In this sample, this clone turned up once. V usage is TRBV18 and J usage is TRBJ1-1, with D perhaps TRBD1 (6 bases). The CDR3 totals 12 residues. V gave up 3 bases and J gave up 6 bases, with 8 bases separating them. The germline V gene has CDR1 KGHSH and CDR2 LQKENI. This chain's CDR3 is CASSPRTAEAFF. CDR3 DNA: TGTGCCAGCTCACCGCGGACAGCTGAAGCTTTCTTT.

The chain recombines TRBV20-1 with TRBJ2-1, with TRBD2 matching over 7 bases. Germline lookup yields CDR1 DFQATT and CDR2 SNEGSKA (reference sequence). Trimming removed 3 bases from V and 4 bases from J; junction bases left unmatched: 12. CDR3 length: 16 residues. The CDR3 sequence: CSASSSRGEGYNEQFF. The CDR3 region has the DNA TGCAGTGCTAGTTCGTCGCGCGGGGAGGGGTACAATGAGCAGTTCTTC.

The chain is built from TRBV7-9 and TRBJ1-1; unclear D gene. Between the trimmed V and J ends, which lost 1 base and 1 base, there was a span of 10 bases. The CDR3 contains 15 residues. The germline V gene has CDR1 SEHNR and CDR2 FQNEAQ (reference sequence). CDR3 in amino acids: CASSLVISGNTEAFF. CDR3 in DNA: TGTGCCAGCAGCTTAGTCATATCAGGGAACACTGAAGCTTTCTTT.

The chain carries TRBV18 and TRBJ2-6, with 9 bases identical to TRBD1. Unmatched junction bases numbered 7, after V lost 4 bases and J lost 0 bases. This CDR3 comprises 18 residues. Per germline, CDR1 KGHSH and CDR2 LQKENI. CDR3 coding DNA: TGTGCCAGCTCACTCACCGGGACAGGGAGCTCTGGGGCCAACGTCCTGACTTTC. This codes for CASSLTGTGSSGANVLTF.

This chain joins TRBV15 and TRBJ2-1; 7 bases map to TRBD1. CDR3 length: 15 residues. Germline V lookup: CDR1 LNHNV, CDR2 YYDKDF (reference sequence). V dropped 4 bases and J dropped 5; count of bases not matched to a gene: 8. The CDR3 region is CATSTNRGPDNEQFF. CDR3 nucleotide sequence: TGTGCCACCAGCACTAATAGGGGGCCAGACAATGAGCAGTTCTTC.

This clone was seen just once. The gene calls are TRBV6-1 and TRBJ2-1; unclear D gene. Germline loops: CDR1 MNHNS, CDR2 SASEGT. V lost 1 base and J lost 5, with 15 bases in between. This CDR3 has 16 residues. CDR3 nucleotide sequence: TGTGCCAGCAGTGAAGGGCCAGATCCCACACACAATGAGCAGTTCTTC. This sequence encodes CASSEGPDPTHNEQFF.

This clone was seen once. The V call is TRBV13, the J call TRBJ1-2, with TRBD1 matching 10 bases. V gave up 4 bases and J gave up 5 bases; unmatched junction bases: 7. Germline V gene data show CDR1 as PRHDT and CDR2 as FYEKMQ (reference sequence). The CDR3 runs 15 residues. The CDR3 nucleotides are TGTGCCAGCAGCTCAACGGGACAGGGGAATTATGGCTACACCTTC. Amino acid sequence: CASSSTGQGNYGYTF.

J is TRBJ2-3 and V is TRBV10-3; 10 bases align to TRBD2. J lost 0 bases, V lost 9 bases, and 9 bases had no gene match. This CDR3 has 16 residues. Germline CDR1 is ENHRY and CDR2 is SYGVKD. CDR3 amino acids: CAIWSGRASSTDTQYF. CDR3 DNA: TGTGCCATTTGGAGCGGGAGGGCCTCTAGCACAGATACGCAGTATTTT.

The chain recombines TRBV10-3 with TRBJ2-3; 8 bases agree with TRBD1. The CDR3 length is 14 residues. J lost 5 bases, V lost 4 bases, and 5 bases had no gene match. Germline V lookup: CDR1 ENHRY, CDR2 SYGVKD. In DNA, the CDR3 is TGTGCCATCAGTGGGGGGACAGGCCAAGATACGCAGTATTTT. As protein: CAISGGTGQDTQYF.

The V gene is TRBV10-3, the J gene TRBJ1-1, with D unresolved. Trimming pared 3 bases from V and 1 base from J, leaving 6 bases between. The germline V gene has CDR1 ENHRY and CDR2 SYGVKD. The CDR3 has 13 amino acids. The CDR3 loop is CAISEVENTEAFF. The CDR3 bases are TGTGCCATCAGTGAAGTAGAGAACACTGAAGCTTTCTTT.

This chain joins TRBV5-6 and TRBJ1-4; 11 positions agree with TRBD1. This CDR3 comprises 16 residues. In germline, CDR1 is SGHDT, CDR2 YYEEEE. The V segment lost 4 bases and the J segment 8 bases; nucleotides outside the gene matches: 10. CDR3 in amino acids: CASSPRLGQGDEKLFF. CDR3 nucleotide sequence: TGTGCCAGCAGCCCCCGTCTGGGACAGGGGGACGAAAAACTGTTTTTT. The variable domain in full, completed from reference TRBV5-6 and TRBJ1-4, reads DAGVTQSPTHLIKTRGQQVTLRCSPKSGHDTVSWYQQALGQGPQFIFQYYEEEERQRGNFPDRFSGHQFPNYSSELNVNALLLGDSALYLCASSPRLGQGDEKLFFGSGTQLSVL.

This clone has a single count. The chain carries TRBV5-1 and TRBJ2-5, with a possible D match to TRBD1 (6 bases). Deletions cut 3 bases from V and 5 bases from J, with 11 bases between. Germline CDR1 and CDR2: SGHRS and YFSETQ. The length of the CDR3 is 13 residues. The CDR3 loop is CASSSGQRETQYF. Here the CDR3 DNA reads TGCGCCAGCAGCTCCGGACAGAGGGAGACCCAGTACTTC.

The chain joins TRBV5-1 to TRBJ2-2; D is unresolved. Trimming took 4 bases from V and 5 from J, leaving 9 bases between them. This CDR3 has 13 residues. Germline values: CDR1 SGHRS, CDR2 YFSETQ. CDR3 sequence reads: CASSGDPTGELFF. CDR3 in DNA: TGCGCCAGCAGCGGAGACCCGACCGGGGAGCTGTTTTTT.

The rearrangement joins TRBV5-4 to TRBJ1-1, with D tentatively TRBD1 (5 bases). Germline values: CDR1 SGHNT, CDR2 YYREEE (reference sequence). With 4 bases removed from V and 5 bases from J, the gap between germline ends came to 15 bases. There are 14 residues in the CDR3. The chain's CDR3 is CASSIEGRGTEAFF. CDR3 bases: TGTGCCAGCAGCATAGAGGGGAGGGGAACTGAAGCTTTCTTT.